These 18 T cell receptor beta chains were sequenced from one sample in a study of beta chain features in type 1 diabetes. The authors reverse transcribed all of the isolated RNA, so sequencing captured expressed TCRB transcripts. Sequencing was performed with immunoSEQ multiplex PCR; in TCRdb, only in-frame clones are kept and a portion is missing. Of hundreds of thousands of clones listed, 10% to 15% were seen once; the top ten hold around 0.0099%. Study-wide points: Across all four CD4+ subsets, people with type 1 diabetes showed modestly shorter TCRB CDR3s.

For these receptors, no antigen is known. Material: naive CD4+ T cells from blood. Receptor source: a woman under 30 with type 1 diabetes.

This chain connects TRBV19 to TRBJ2-1; a weak D match, TRBD1 (5 bases). The germline V and J ends were trimmed by 6 bases and 6 bases, with 12 bases remaining between them. Germline V gene data show CDR1 as LNHDA and CDR2 as SQIVND (reference sequence). The CDR3 has 13 residues. The CDR3 loop reads CASSLGQGNEQFF. The CDR3 DNA reads as TGTGCCAGTAGCCTCGGGCAGGGCAATGAGCAGTTCTTC.

This clone occurred once. J is TRBJ2-3 and V is TRBV30; TRBD1 matches at 9 bases. The CDR3 is 15 amino acids. Germline loops: CDR1 GTSNPN, CDR2 SVGIG (reference sequence). The junction had 3 bases not matched to a gene; V was cut back by 1 base and J by 1 base. Written as DNA, the CDR3 is TGTGCCTGGAGTGGGACAGGGGAGGGCACAGATACGCAGTATTTT. This sequence encodes CAWSGTGEGTDTQYF.

There are a few counts of this clone. V usage is TRBV2 and J usage is TRBJ2-7; maybe TRBD2 (6 bases). With 4 bases removed from V and 1 base from J, the gap between germline ends came to 14 bases. The CDR3 sequence is 15 residues long. CDR1 SNHLY and CDR2 FYNNEI come from the germline V gene. The CDR3 bases are TGTGCCAGCAGTGTAAGGGGAGGTTCATCCTACGAGCAGTACTTC. The encoded protein is CASSVRGGSSYEQYF.

A few counts support this clone. The rearrangement uses TRBV9 and TRBJ1-1; D gene ambiguous. The V gene's germline CDR1 is SGDLS and CDR2 YYNGEE. The V end was cut by 0 bases, the J end by 4 bases, with 10 bases between. This CDR3 spans 14 amino acids. The CDR3 here is CASSVGGPPTEAFF. The CDR3 DNA follows: TGTGCCAGCAGCGTAGGAGGGCCTCCCACTGAAGCTTTCTTT.

The CDR3 DNA reads as TGTGCCAGCAGACCTCGACTAGCGGGAGATTTCTACGAGCAGTACTTC. It specifies CASRPRLAGDFYEQYF. The rearrangement uses TRBV7-2 and TRBJ2-5, with 12 nucleotides matching TRBD2. The DNA end is more similar to TRBJ2-7, so the J call may be wrong. This CDR3 is 16 amino acids long. Per the germline V gene, CDR1 is SGHTA and CDR2 is FQGNSA.

This clone was observed a handful of times. V gene TRBV11-1 combines with J gene TRBJ2-1; TRBD1 matches at 9 bases. This CDR3 region has 15 residues. Looked up from germline, CDR1 is SGHAT and CDR2 is FQDESV (reference sequence). V gave up 4 bases and J gave up 0 bases; unmatched junction bases: 1. The CDR3 nucleotides read TGTGCCAGCAGCTCGGACAGGGGCTCCTACAATGAGCAGTTCTTC. Residues: CASSSDRGSYNEQFF.

This clone was seen a handful of times. CDR3 coding DNA: TGTGCCAGCTCACCGAACGGGGGAGGCGAGCAGTACTTC. It codes for CASSPNGGGEQYF. This chain joins TRBV18 and TRBJ2-7, with D tentatively TRBD2 (6 bases). The CDR3 loop spans 13 amino acids. The ends were cut back, 3 bases at V and 6 bases at J, with 12 bases in the middle. Germline V CDR1 and CDR2: KGHSH, LQKENI.

This clone was found a few times. This sequence joins TRBV28 and TRBJ1-4; no firm D call. The V end lost 8 bases, the J end lost 7 bases, and 14 bases lay between the germline ends. This CDR3 is 13 amino acids long. Germline assignment: CDR1 MDHEN and CDR2 SYDVKM. This chain's CDR3 is CASRVSGSEKLFF. DNA for the CDR3: TGTGCCAGCCGAGTCAGCGGGTCTGAAAAACTGTTTTTT. Full variable domain (outside the CDR3, taken from reference TRBV28 and TRBJ1-4): DVKVTQSSRYLVKRTGEKVFLECVQDMDHENMFWYRQDPGLGLRLIYFSYDVKMKEKGDIPEGYSVSREKKERFSLILESASTNQTSMYLCASRVSGSEKLFFGSGTQLSVL.

The genes are TRBV18 and TRBJ2-7; tentative D call: TRBD1 (5 bases). Germline V gives CDR1 KGHSH, CDR2 LQKENI. V shed 1 base and J shed 6 bases, with 7 bases lying between them. The CDR3 covers 12 residues. In DNA form, the CDR3 reads TGTGCCAGCTCACCACGGGGCATCGAGCAGTACTTC. Its translation: CASSPRGIEQYF.

This clone was recorded a few times. V usage is TRBV13 and J usage is TRBJ1-4; 8 bases agree with TRBD1. Losses at the gene ends were 5 bases for V and 8 bases for J; bases not matched to a gene: 4. The CDR3 totals 13 residues. The germline CDR1 and CDR2 sequences are PRHDT and FYEKMQ (reference sequence). The CDR3, as DNA: TGTGCCAGCAGCCCAGGGACAGGCGAAAAACTGTTTTTT. This translates into CASSPGTGEKLFF.

This clone was found a few times. The chain links TRBV5-1 to TRBJ2-3; TRBD2 matches 9 bases. CDR3 size: 17 residues. In germline, CDR1 is SGHRS, CDR2 YFSETQ. Trimming cost V 4 bases and J 2 bases; bases outside gene matches: 11. The CDR3 region has the DNA TGCGCCAGCAGCCCCACCAGCGGGAGGCCTGACACAGATACGCAGTATTTT. This gives the protein CASSPTSGRPDTDTQYF.

A few counts support this clone. V gene TRBV7-9 combines with J gene TRBJ2-1; 8 bases are shared with TRBD1. Germline V gene sequence: CDR1 SEHNR, CDR2 FQNEAQ (reference sequence). The CDR3 has 16 residues. V was pared by 0 bases and J by 6 bases, with 7 bases of the junction left unmatched. CDR3 sequence reads: CASSLATGGPINEQFF. CDR3 in DNA: TGTGCCAGCAGCTTAGCCACAGGGGGGCCCATCAATGAGCAGTTCTTC. The full variable domain, completed using reference TRBV7-9 and TRBJ2-1, is DTGVSQNPRHKITKRGQNVTFRCDPISEHNRLYWYRQTLGQGPEFLTYFQNEAQLEKSRLLSDRFSAERPKGSFSTLEIQRTEQGDSAMYLCASSLATGGPINEQFFGPGTRLTVL.

This sequence joins TRBV5-6 and TRBJ2-5; 8 nucleotides align to TRBD2. With V trimmed by 4 bases and J by 4 bases, 9 bases remained unmatched. Germline CDR1 is SGHDT and CDR2 is YYEEEE. There are 15 residues in the CDR3. The CDR3 region has the DNA TGTGCCAGCAGCCCGACTAGCGCCCCTCGAGAGACCCAGTACTTC. This codes for CASSPTSAPRETQYF.

A few counts support this clone. The chain uses TRBV20-1 and TRBJ2-4; the D gene is possibly TRBD1 (5 bases). This CDR3 is 11 amino acids long. Germline CDR1 and CDR2: DFQATT and SNEGSKA (reference sequence). The V and J ends lost 1 base and 9 bases respectively, with 7 bases between them. This CDR3 reads CSARVGPIQYF. CDR3 sequence (DNA): TGCAGTGCTAGAGTGGGGCCCATTCAGTACTTC.

J is TRBJ1-2 and V is TRBV7-6; no clear D gene. Trimming took 5 bases from V and 1 from J, leaving 8 bases between them. The CDR3 extends over 13 amino acids. Per the germline V gene, CDR1 is SGHVS and CDR2 is FNYEAQ. CDR3 DNA sequence: TGTGCCAGCAGCAGCTACAGTAACTATGGCTACACCTTC. Protein sequence: CASSSYSNYGYTF.

The chain employs TRBV2 and TRBJ2-3; TRBD2 agrees at 13 bases. V lost 7 bases, J lost 6 bases, and 4 bases stayed unmatched. Germline V gene sequence: CDR1 SNHLY, CDR2 FYNNEI. The CDR3 runs to 14 residues. CDR3 DNA: TGTGCCAGCAACTTGGGACTAGCGGGGGATACGCAGTATTTT. This gives the protein CASNLGLAGDTQYF.

V is TRBV29-1 and J is TRBJ2-7; possible D gene TRBD1, 5 bases. CDR1 and CDR2 (germline): SQVTM, ANQGSEA. The CDR3 has 13 amino acids. Deletions cut 6 bases from V and 0 bases from J, with 12 bases between. The CDR3 loop reads CSVYHDSSYEQYF. In nucleotides, the CDR3 is TGCAGCGTATATCACGACAGCTCCTACGAGCAGTACTTC.

The V call is TRBV19, the J call TRBJ2-7; D not resolved. Deletions cut 1 base from V and 5 bases from J, with 15 bases between. Germline loops: CDR1 LNHDA, CDR2 SQIVND (reference sequence). This CDR3 region has 15 residues. CDR3 in amino acids: CASSIAGGVRNEQYF. The CDR3 region has the DNA TGTGCCAGTAGTATAGCTGGCGGCGTAAGGAACGAGCAGTACTTC.